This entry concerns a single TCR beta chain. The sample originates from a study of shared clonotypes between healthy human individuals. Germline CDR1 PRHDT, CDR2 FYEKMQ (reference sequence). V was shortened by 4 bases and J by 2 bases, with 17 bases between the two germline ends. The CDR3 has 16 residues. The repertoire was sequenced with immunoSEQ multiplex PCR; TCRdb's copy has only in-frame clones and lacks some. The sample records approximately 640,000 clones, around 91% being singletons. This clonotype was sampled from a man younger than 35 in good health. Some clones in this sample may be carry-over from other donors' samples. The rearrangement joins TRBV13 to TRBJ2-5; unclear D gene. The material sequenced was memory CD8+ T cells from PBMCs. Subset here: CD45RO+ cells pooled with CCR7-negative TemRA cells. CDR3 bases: TGTGCCAGCAGCTCGCGCCGGTTGGCCGTTCAAGAGACCCAGTACTTC. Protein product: CASSSRRLAVQETQYF.